This T cell receptor (beta chain) was recovered during a study of T cells in women clearing cervical HPV infection. Study overall: Case blood drawn at lesion detection; control blood after infection cleared. With HLA typing for only a few women, HLA confounding remains possible. Findings of the study overall: TRBV6-7 abundance was lower in cases than controls (around 0.11% versus 0.15%).

In the case of this clone: Its antigen is unidentified. The missing CDR3 end, 3 residues past where the read stops, is filled in from the germline J gene.

Repertoires were generated with immunoSEQ multiplex PCR, while TCRdb's copy carries only in-frame clones and drops some. The sample data list approximately 28,000 clones. Germline CDR1 and CDR2: DFQATT and SNEGSKA (reference sequence). J lost 8 bases, V lost 5 bases, and 7 bases had no gene match. The CDR3 is made up of 14 amino acids. The sample taken for sequencing was blood buffy coat. This chain connects TRBV20-1 to TRBJ2-1; 12 bases are a match to TRBD2. This clonotype originated in a woman between 18 and 75 years old with a cervical HPV16 infection that either progressed to CIN3+ or cleared (not recorded which). CDR3 bases read: TGCAGTGCTGTGACTAGCGGGAGCTCGGATGAG. Amino acid sequence: CSAVTSGSSDE. The CDR3 reads in full as CSAVTSGSSDEQFF.